The text below deals with one TCR beta chain. The antigen this receptor binds is unknown. No base quality information exists; no much larger clone differs at one position. At the junction V is shortened by 1 base and J by 4 bases; bases outside the gene matches: 2. CDR1 and CDR2 (LNHNV, YYDKDF) derive from the germline V gene (reference sequence). CDR3 length: 16 amino acids, cysteine to phenylalanine. The entry retains the CDR3 DNA only, 48 bases that are in frame from base 1. This sample was included in a study of cytotoxic CD8 clonotypes in ibrutinib-treated CLL listed by TCRdb under 2021. For context, the study as a whole: The cohort had some eleven relapsed/refractory and around 15 treatment-naive patients; 17 were IGHV unmutated. Partial responses were observed in about 25 patients and complete responses in 2; after a median follow-up of 68 months, remission was maintained in about 15 patients and progression was observed in some twelve. Response samples were taken after a median of 12 months on treatment, ranging from about 6 to 40 months. On average, each sample had hundreds of thousands of productive templates and tens of thousands of productive rearrangements. Of the 90 or so participants in the trial, about two dozen had longitudinal samples available. Cryopreserved peripheral blood mononuclear cells were collected at three points: before therapy, at response, and at either sustained remission or disease progression. Every sample from remission and from progressive disease was obtained while the patients were still on ibrutinib. What the authors observed across the whole study: Baseline clonality was found to be higher than that of age-matched healthy donors and was strongly correlated with circulating CD8+ T-cell counts. Public clonotypes were rare and either shrank or stayed stable during treatment, and the rise in clonality at ibrutinib response reflected expansion of private clonotypes. Sampling times were not matched between patients in sustained remission and patients whose disease was progressing, and lymph node repertoires were not examined. An increase in clonality was observed at ibrutinib response, with clonality remaining stable during sustained remission and falling back toward baseline at progression.

Each clonotype received, on average, about 10x coverage in deep resolution sequencing performed on a MiSeq, where the target depth lay between 1 in 1 million and 1 in 200,000 T cells. TCR beta libraries were generated with the immunoSEQ hsTCRB Kit. As for the authors' bioinformatics: ImmunoSEQ Data Assistant and ImmunoSEQ Analyzer were used for data analysis, and V, D and J genes were assigned according to IMGT definitions. Clonality, with values ranging from 0 to 1, was calculated as one minus the normalized Shannon entropy of productive rearrangement frequencies. Public clonotype analysis was restricted to overrepresented clonotypes comprising at least 0.05% of each patient's repertoire. Roughly 13 age-matched healthy donor repertoires from immuneACCESS were used as controls for clonality. Here the immuneACCESS table is served through TCRdb, limited to in-frame sequences with V and J called. Missing clones are a known gap in these copies; in checked studies unresolved V genes cover under half, and the rest lacks a known reason. Clonal size and the V and J genes are those of that table, whereas D and trimming came from the DNA. The sample records 150,000 to 200,000 clones, roughly 90% of which are singletons. The ten largest clonotypes hold around 3.1% of the sample.

The sample's time point label, decoded: progressive disease on ibrutinib. Approximately 2 micrograms of genomic DNA were extracted from cryopreserved PBMCs for TCR beta library preparation. Longitudinal blood samples from CLL patients receiving ibrutinib monotherapy were subjected to high-throughput TCR beta sequencing. The patients took part in an open-label, single-center phase 2 trial of ibrutinib monotherapy. The chain links TRBV15 with TRBJ2-5, with 14 bases in between that match TRBD2. The receptor was isolated from a human donor with chronic lymphocytic leukemia. This specimen consisted of PBMCs, obtained at disease progression, from a patient treated with ibrutinib. In nucleotide form, the sequence is TGTGCCACCAGCAGAGCAGGGACTAGCGGGAGAGAGACCCAGTACTTC. Its protein is CATSRAGTSGRETQYF.